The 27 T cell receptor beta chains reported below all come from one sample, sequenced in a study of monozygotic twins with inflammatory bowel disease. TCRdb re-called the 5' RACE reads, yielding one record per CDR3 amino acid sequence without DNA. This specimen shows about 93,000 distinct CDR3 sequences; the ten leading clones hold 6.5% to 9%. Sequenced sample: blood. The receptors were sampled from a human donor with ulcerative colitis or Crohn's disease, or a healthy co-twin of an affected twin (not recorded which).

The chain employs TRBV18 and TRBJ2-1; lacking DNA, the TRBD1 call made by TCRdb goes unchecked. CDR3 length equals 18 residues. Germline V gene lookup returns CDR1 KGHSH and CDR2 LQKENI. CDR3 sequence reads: CASSPSSWDRGRINEQFF.

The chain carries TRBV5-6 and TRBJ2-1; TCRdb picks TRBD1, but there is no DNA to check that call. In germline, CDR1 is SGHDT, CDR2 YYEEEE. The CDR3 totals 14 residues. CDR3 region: CASSLLEGINEQFF.

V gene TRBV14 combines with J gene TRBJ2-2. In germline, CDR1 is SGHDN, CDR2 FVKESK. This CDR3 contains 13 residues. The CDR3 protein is CASSQTYTGELFF.

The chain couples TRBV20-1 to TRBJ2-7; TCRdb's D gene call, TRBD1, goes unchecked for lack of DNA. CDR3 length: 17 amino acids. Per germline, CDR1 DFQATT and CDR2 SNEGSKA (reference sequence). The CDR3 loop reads CSARGLYKTGGGYEQYF.

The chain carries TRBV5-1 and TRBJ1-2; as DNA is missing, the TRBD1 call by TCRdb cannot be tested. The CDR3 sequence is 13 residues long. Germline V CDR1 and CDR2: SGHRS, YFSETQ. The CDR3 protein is CASTLPDREGYTF.

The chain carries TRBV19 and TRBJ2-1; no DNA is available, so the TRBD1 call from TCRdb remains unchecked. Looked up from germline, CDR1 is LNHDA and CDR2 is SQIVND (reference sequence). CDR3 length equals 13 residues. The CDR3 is CASSRDNYNEQFF.

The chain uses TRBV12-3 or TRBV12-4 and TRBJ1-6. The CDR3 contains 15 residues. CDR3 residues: CASSLTRRIYSPLHF.

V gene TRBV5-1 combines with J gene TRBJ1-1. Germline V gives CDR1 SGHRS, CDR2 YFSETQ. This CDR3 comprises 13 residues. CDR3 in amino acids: CASSIAGPTEAFF. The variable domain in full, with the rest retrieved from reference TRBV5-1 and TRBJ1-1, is KAGVTQTPRYLIKTRGQQVTLSCSPISGHRSVSWYQQTPGQGLQFLFEYFSETQRNKGNFPGRFSGRQFSNSRSEMNVSTLELGDSALYLCASSIAGPTEAFFGQGTRLTVV.

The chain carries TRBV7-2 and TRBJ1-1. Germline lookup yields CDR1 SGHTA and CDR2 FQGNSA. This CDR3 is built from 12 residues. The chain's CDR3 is CASSLTFTEAFF. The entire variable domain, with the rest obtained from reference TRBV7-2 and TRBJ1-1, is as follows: GAGVSQSPSNKVTEKGKDVELRCDPISGHTALYWYRQSLGQGLEFLIYFQGNSAPDKSGLPSDRFSAERTGGSVSTLTIQRTQQEDSAVYLCASSLTFTEAFFGQGTRLTVV.

The CDR3 region is CASSPVAKNIQYF. The V call is TRBV6-5, the J call TRBJ2-4. The CDR3 spans 13 residues. Germline V gene data show CDR1 as MNHEY and CDR2 as SVGAGI.

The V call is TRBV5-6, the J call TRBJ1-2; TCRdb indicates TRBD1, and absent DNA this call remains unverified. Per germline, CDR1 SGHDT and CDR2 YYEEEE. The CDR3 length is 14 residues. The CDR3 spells CASSLEGPTYGYTF.

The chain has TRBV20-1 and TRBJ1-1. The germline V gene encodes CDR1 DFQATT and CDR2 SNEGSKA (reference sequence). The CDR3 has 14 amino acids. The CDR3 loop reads CSARDPEVGTEAFF.

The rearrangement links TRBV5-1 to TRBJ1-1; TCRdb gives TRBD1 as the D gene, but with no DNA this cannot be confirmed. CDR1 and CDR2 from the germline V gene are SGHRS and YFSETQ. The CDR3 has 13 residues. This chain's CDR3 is CASSPSPDTEAFF.

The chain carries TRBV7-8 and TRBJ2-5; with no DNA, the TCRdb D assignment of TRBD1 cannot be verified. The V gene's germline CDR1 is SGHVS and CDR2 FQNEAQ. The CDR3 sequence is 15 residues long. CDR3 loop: CASSLGGTGIETQYF.

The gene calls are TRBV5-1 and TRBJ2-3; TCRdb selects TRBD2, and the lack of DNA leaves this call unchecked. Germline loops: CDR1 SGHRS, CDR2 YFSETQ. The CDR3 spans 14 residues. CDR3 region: CASSKTSDTDTQYF.

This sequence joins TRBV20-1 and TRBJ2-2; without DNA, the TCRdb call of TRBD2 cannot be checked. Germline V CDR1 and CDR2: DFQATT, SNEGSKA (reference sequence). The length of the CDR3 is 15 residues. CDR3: CSAPLIAGPPGELFF.

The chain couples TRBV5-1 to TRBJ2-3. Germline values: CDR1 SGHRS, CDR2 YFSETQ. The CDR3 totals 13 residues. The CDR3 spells CASSDISTDTQYF.

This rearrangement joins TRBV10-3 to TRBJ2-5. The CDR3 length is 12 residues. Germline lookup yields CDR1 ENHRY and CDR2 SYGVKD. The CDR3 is CAISERVETQYF.

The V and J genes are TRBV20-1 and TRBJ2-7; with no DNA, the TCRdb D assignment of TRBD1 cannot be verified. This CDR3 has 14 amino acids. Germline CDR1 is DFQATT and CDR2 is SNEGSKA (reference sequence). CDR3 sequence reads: CSAPVWTGSYEQYF.

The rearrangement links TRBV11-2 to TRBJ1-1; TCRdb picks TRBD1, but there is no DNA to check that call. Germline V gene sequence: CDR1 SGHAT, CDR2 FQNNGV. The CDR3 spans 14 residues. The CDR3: CASSSQTGSLKAFF.

The CDR3 sequence is CASSYGWSATLNTEAFF. The chain joins TRBV6-5 to TRBJ1-1. Germline loops: CDR1 MNHEY, CDR2 SVGAGI. This CDR3 spans 17 amino acids.

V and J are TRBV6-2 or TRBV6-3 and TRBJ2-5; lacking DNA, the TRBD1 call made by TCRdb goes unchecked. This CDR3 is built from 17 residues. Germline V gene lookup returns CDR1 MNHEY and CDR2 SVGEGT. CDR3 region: CASSSLSSGLYQETQYF.

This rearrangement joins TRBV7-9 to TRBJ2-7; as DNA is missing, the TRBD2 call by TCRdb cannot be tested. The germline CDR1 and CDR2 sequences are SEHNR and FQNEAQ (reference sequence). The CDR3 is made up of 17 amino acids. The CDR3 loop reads CASSLAATSGGDYEQYF. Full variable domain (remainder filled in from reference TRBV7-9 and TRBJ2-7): DTGVSQNPRHKITKRGQNVTFRCDPISEHNRLYWYRQTLGQGPEFLTYFQNEAQLEKSRLLSDRFSAERPKGSFSTLEIQRTEQGDSAMYLCASSLAATSGGDYEQYFGPGTRLTVT.

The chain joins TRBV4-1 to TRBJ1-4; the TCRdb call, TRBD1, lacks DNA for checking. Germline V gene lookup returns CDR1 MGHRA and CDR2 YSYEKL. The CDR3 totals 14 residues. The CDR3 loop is CASSQVQGSEKLFF.

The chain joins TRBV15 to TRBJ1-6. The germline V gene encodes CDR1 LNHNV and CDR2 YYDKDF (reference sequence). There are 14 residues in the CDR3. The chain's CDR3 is CATSRDLKGSPLHF.

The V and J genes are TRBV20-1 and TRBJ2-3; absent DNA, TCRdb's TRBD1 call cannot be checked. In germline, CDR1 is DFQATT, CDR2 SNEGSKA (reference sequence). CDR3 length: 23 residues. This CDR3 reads CSARIYTPGPGLSPHFRTDTQYF.

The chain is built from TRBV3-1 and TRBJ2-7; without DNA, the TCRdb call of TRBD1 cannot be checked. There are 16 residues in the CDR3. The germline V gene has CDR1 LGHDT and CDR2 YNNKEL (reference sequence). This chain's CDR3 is CASSRRTGVLPYEQYF.